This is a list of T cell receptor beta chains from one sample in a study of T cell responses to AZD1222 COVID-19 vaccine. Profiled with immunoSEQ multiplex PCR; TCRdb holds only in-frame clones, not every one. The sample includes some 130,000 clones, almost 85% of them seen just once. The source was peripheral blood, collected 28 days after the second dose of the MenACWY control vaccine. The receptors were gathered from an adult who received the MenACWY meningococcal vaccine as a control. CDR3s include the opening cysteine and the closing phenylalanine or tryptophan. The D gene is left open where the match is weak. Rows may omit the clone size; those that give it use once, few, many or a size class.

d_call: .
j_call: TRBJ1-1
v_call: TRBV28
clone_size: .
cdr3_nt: TGTGCCAGCAGTTTAGGTCAGGGGAACACTGAAGCTTTCTTT
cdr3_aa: CASSLGQGNTEAFF

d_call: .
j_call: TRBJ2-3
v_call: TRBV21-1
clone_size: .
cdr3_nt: TGTGCCAGCAGCTGCCGGACAGGGGGCGTAGATACGCAGTATTTT
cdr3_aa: CASSCRTGGVDTQYF

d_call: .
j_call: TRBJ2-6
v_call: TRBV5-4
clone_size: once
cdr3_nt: TGTGCCAGCAGCCCCGGCGGGGGGGCCAACGTCCTGACTTTC
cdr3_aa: CASSPGGGANVLTF

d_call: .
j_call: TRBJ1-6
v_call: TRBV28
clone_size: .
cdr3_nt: TGTGCCAGCAGTCCCTTCCGGGGCGGGAATAATTCACCCCTCCACTTT
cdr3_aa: CASSPFRGGNNSPLHF

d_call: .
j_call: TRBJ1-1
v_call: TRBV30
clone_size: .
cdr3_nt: TGTGCCTGGAAAATTAATACTGAAGCTTTCTTT
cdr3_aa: CAWKINTEAFF

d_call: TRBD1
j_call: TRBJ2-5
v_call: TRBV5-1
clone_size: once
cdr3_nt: TGCGCCAGCAGCTCGAAGACAGGGGAAGAGACCCAGTACTTC
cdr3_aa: CASSSKTGEETQYF

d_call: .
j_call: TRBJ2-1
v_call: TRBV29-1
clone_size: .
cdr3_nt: TGCAGCGCCTGGGATAATGAGCAGTTCTTC
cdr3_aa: CSAWDNEQFF

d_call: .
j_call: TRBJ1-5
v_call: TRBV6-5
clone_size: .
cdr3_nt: TGTGCCAGCAGGGACCCCAATCAGCCCCAGCATTTT
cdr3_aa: CASRDPNQPQHF

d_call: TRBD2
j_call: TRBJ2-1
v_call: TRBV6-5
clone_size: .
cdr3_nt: TGTGCCAGCTCTGGGGCTAGCGGGGACAATGAGCAGTTCTTC
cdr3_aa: CASSGASGDNEQFF

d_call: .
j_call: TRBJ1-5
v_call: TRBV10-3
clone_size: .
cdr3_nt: TGTGCCATCAGTGAAGGGGCGCGCGGCAATCAGCCCCAGCATTTT
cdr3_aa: CAISEGARGNQPQHF

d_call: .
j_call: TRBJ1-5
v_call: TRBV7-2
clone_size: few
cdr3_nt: TGTGCCAGCAGCTTGGCCCGGGAGGGTTATCAGCCCCAGCATTTT
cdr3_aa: CASSLAREGYQPQHF

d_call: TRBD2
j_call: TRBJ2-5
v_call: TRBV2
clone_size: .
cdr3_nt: TGTGCCAGCAGTGAATTAGCGGGAAAGACCCAGTACTTC
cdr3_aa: CASSELAGKTQYF

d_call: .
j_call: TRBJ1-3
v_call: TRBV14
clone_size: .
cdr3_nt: TGTGCCAGCAGCCAAGATCTTAGCTTCCGGGGAGGCGATTCTGGAAACACCATATATTTT
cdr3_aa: CASSQDLSFRGGDSGNTIYF

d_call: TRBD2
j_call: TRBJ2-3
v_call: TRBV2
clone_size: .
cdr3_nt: TGTGCCAGCAGTACAACTAGCGGGAGTGATACGCAGTATTTT
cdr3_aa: CASSTTSGSDTQYF

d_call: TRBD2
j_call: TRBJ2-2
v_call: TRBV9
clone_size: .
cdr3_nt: TGTGCCAGCAGCGCCACGAGACTAGCGGGGCTCAACACCGGGGAGCTGTTTTTT
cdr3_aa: CASSATRLAGLNTGELFF

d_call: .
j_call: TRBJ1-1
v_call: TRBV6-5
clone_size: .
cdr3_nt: TGTGCCACCGTCTTTAGGAACACTGAAGCTTTCTTT
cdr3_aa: CATVFRNTEAFF

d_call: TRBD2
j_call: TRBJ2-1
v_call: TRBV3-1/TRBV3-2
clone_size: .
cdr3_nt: TGTGCCAGCAGCCACGTAGCGGGGGTAACCTACAATGAGCAGTTCTTC
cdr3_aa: CASSHVAGVTYNEQFF

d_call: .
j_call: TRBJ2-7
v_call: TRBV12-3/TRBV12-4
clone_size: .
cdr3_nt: TGTGCCAGCAGACTCTTACCGGGTTACGAGCAGTACTTC
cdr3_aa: CASRLLPGYEQYF

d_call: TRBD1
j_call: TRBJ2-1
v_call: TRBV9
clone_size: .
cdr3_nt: TGTGCCAGCAGCACCTGGACAGGGGTTAATGAGCAGTTCTTC
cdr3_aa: CASSTWTGVNEQFF

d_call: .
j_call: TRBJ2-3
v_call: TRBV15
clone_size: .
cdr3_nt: TGTGCCACCAGCAGAGCGCCCGGCCAAGCTACGCAGTATTTT
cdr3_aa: CATSRAPGQATQYF

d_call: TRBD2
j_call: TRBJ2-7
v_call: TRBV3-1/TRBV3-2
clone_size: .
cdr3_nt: TGTGCCAGCAGCCGCCCCGGGACTAGCGGGGGCGAGCAGTACTTC
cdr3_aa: CASSRPGTSGGEQYF

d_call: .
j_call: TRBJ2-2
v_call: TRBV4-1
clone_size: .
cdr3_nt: TGCGCCAGCAGCCAAATTCTCGCTGGACTAAACACCGGGGAGCTGTTTTTT
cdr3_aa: CASSQILAGLNTGELFF

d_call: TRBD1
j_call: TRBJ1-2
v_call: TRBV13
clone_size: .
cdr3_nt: TGTGCCAGCAGCCGGGGACAGGGGACCTATGGCTACACCTTC
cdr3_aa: CASSRGQGTYGYTF

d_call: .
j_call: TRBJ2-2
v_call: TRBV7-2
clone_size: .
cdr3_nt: TGTGCCAGCAGGGGGGACTTGCAAGAGCTGTTTTTT
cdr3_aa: CASRGDLQELFF

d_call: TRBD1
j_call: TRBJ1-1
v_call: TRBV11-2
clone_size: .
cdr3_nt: TGTGCCAGCAGCTTAGCCCGACAGGGAATGAACACTGAAGCTTTCTTT
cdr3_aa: CASSLARQGMNTEAFF

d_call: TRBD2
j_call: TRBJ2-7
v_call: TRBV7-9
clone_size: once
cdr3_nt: TGTGCCAGCAGCTCGGCTAGCGGGCGATCCTACGAGCAGTACTTC
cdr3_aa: CASSSASGRSYEQYF

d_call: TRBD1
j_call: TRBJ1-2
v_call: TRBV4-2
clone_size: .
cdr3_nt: TGTGCCAGCAGCCCGGACAGGAACTATGGCTACACCTTC
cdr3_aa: CASSPDRNYGYTF

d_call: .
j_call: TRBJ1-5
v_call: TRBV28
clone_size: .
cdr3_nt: TGTGCCACCTTTACATACCCCCCCTCACATTTT
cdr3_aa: CATFTYPPSHF

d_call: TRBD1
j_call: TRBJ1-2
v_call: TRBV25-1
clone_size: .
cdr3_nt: TGTGCCAGCAGCCGACAGGGGTTTACCTTC
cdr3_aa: CASSRQGFTF

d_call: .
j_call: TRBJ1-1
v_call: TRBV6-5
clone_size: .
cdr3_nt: TGTGCCAGCAATTACAGGGACCTGAACACTGAAGCTTTCTTT
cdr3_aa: CASNYRDLNTEAFF

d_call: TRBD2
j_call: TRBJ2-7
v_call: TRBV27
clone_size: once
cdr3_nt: TGTGCCAGCGGACCTAGCGGGAGAATCGACGAGCAGTACTTC
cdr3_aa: CASGPSGRIDEQYF

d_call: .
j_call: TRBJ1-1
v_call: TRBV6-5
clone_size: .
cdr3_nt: TGTGCCAGCACCCCAGTGCCGGCAAGGAGCACTGAAGCTTTCTTT
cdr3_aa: CASTPVPARSTEAFF

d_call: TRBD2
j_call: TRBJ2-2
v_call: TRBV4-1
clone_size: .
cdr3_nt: TGCGCCAGCAGCCCTGTAGCGGGGGTGGAAACCGGGGAGCTGTTTTTT
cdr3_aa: CASSPVAGVETGELFF

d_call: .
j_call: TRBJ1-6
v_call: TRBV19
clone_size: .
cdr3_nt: TGTGCCAGTAGTATGGCGGGGGGCTATAATTCACCCCTCCACTTT
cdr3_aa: CASSMAGGYNSPLHF

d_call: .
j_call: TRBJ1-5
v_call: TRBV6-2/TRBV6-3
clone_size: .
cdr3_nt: TGTGCCAGCAGTTACTCGAAAGGGAAGGGCGGTCAGCCCCAGCATTTT
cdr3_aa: CASSYSKGKGGQPQHF

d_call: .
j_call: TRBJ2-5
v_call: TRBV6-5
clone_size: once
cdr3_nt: TGTGCCACCCAGGACTATCAAGAGACCCAGTACTTC
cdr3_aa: CATQDYQETQYF

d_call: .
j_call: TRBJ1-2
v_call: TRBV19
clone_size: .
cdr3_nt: TGTGCCAGTATAAAGGACAGATACAACTATGGCTACACCTTC
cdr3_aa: CASIKDRYNYGYTF

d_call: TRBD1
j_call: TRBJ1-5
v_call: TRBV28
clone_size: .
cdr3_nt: TGTGCCAGCAGTTTTGGGACAGGGCTTCAGCCCCAGCATTTT
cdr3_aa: CASSFGTGLQPQHF

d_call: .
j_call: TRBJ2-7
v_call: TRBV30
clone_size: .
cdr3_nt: TGTGCCTGGAGTCCACGGACGGCTACCTACGAGCAGTACTTC
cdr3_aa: CAWSPRTATYEQYF

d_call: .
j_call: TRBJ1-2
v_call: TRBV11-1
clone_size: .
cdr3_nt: TGTGCCAGCAGCTTAGGTGGCAGGTCGAACTATGGCTACACCTTC
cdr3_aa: CASSLGGRSNYGYTF

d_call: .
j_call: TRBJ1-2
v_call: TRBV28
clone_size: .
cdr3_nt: TGTGCCAGCAGTTCTACCCGGTGGGGCTACACCTTC
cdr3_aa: CASSSTRWGYTF

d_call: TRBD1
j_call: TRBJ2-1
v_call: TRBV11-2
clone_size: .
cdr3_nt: TGTGCCAGCAGCTCGGGACAGCCGAGCTCCTACAATGAGCAGTTCTTC
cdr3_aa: CASSSGQPSSYNEQFF

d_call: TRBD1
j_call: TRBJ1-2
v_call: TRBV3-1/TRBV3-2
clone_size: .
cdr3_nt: TGTGCCAGCAGCAACCAGGGGGGTGGCTATGGCTACACCTTC
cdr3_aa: CASSNQGGGYGYTF

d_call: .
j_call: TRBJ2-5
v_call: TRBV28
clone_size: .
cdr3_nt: TGTGCCAGCAGTTTTGATCCGTTCCAAGAGACCCAGTACTTC
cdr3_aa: CASSFDPFQETQYF

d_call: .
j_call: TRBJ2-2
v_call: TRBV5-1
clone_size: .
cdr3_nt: TGCGCCAGCAGCTTGGACTGGAACACCGGGGAGCTGTTTTTT
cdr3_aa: CASSLDWNTGELFF

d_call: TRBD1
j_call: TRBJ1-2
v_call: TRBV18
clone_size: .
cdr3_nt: TGTGCCAGCTCAGACGGACAGGGGGCGCGTGGCTACACCTTC
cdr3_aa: CASSDGQGARGYTF

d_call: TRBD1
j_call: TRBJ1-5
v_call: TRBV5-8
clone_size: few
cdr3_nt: TGTGCCAGCAGCTTGGACAGGGGGCTAGATCAGCCCCAGCATTTT
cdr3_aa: CASSLDRGLDQPQHF

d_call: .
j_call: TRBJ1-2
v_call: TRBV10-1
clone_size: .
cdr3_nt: TGCGCCAGCAGTGACAGGCAAGCTTATGGCTACACCTTC
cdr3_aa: CASSDRQAYGYTF

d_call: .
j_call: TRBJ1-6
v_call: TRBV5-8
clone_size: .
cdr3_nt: TGTGCCAGCAGCTTGGGACGTATATCTCGAAGAGTCTATAATTCACCCCTCCACTTT
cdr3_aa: CASSLGRISRRVYNSPLHF

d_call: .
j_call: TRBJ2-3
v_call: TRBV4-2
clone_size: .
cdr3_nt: TGTGCCAGCAGCCAAGAGGGAGTAGTTTTATCCGATACGCAGTATTTT
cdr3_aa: CASSQEGVVLSDTQYF

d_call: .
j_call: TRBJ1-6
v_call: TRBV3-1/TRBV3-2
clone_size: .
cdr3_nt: TGTGCCAGCAGCCATGTCTTCGGGGCCCCCAAGGAATCACCCCTCCACTTT
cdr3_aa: CASSHVFGAPKESPLHF

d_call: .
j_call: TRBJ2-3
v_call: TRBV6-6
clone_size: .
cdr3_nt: TGTGCCAGCAGTCAACTGGGGACAGATACGCAGTATTTT
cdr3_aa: CASSQLGTDTQYF

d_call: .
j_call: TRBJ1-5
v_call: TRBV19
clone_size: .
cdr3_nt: TGTGCCAGTAGTATACAGGGCTCCGTAGGAAGTCAGCCCCAGCATTTT
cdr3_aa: CASSIQGSVGSQPQHF

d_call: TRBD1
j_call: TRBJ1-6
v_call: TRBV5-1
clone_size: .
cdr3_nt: TGCGCCAGCAGCTCGGCCGGGACAGGGATATGGTCACCCCTCCACTTT
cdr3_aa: CASSSAGTGIWSPLHF

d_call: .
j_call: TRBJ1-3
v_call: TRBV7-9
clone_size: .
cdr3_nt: TGTGCCAGCAGCTTACATGGCCGTGGTGGAAACACCATATATTTT
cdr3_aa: CASSLHGRGGNTIYF

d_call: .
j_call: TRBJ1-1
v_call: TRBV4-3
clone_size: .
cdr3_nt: TGCGCCAGCAGCCAAGCTCACGGGAACACTGAAGCTTTCTTT
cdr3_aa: CASSQAHGNTEAFF

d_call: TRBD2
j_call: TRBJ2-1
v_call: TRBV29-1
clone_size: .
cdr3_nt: TGCAGCGGCTCGGCAGCGGGGGGCTCCTACAATGAGCAGTTCTTC
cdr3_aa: CSGSAAGGSYNEQFF